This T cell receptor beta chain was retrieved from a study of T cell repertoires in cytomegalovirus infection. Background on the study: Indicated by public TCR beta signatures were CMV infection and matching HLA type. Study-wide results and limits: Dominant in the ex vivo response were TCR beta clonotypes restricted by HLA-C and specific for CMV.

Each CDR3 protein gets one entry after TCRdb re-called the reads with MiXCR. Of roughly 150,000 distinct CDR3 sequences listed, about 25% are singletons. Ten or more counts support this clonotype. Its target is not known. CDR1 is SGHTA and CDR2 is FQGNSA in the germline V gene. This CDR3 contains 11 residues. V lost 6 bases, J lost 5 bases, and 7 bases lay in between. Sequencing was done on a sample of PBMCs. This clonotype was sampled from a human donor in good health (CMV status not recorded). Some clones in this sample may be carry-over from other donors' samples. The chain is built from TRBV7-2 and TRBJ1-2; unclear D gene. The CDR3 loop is CASRTDYGYTF. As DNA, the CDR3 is TGTGCCAGCAGAACAGATTATGGCTACACCTTC.